The sequence of this TCR beta chain was determined in a study of OX40 agonist ivuxolimab in advanced cancers. Regarding the study in general: Ivuxolimab, which targeted the costimulatory receptor OX40 (CD134), was an agonistic, fully human IgG2 monoclonal antibody. Intravenous ivuxolimab was administered to patients every 2 weeks at six dose levels: 0.01, 0.1, 0.3, 1.5, 3 and 10 mg/kg. Among the approximately 54 dose-escalation patients, about 19 had hepatocellular carcinoma, roughly 15 melanoma, 9 renal cell carcinoma and 9 head and neck cancer. In the dose-escalation cohort, 82.7% of patients were male, and the mean age was approximately 64 years, with a range of roughly 20 to 80. Prior anti-PD-1, anti-PD-L1 or anti-CTLA-4 therapy was permitted, and approximately 41% of dose-escalation patients had received checkpoint inhibitors. Partial responses were achieved by three dose-escalation patients, of whom one had hepatocellular carcinoma and two had cutaneous melanoma. The point of sequencing TCRbeta in the periphery was to test whether ivuxolimab changed TCR sequence diversity and drove clonal T-cell expansion. The paper describes the monotherapy dose-escalation part (N of about 52 patients) of the phase I trial of ivuxolimab. The investigation overall reported the following: Partial responders in the 0.1-3.0 mg/kg groups had among the lowest normalized peripheral clonal expansion, especially among CD8+ T cells. Clonal expansion of both CD4+ and CD8+ blood T cells was observed from baseline to week 6 at doses 0.1 to 3.0 mg/kg. After ivuxolimab, CD8+ T cells had more expanded clones than CD4+ T cells on average. The antigen specificity of the clonally expanded peripheral T cells was not determined. Low levels of normalized T-cell clonal expansion were also seen in some patients who did not respond.

The trial excluded patients who had a history of autoimmune disease or who were on systemic immunosuppression. Peripheral blood for TCR sequencing was drawn from every dose cohort at baseline, at cycle 4 day 1 and at cycle 7 day 1. The samples were drawn from a first-in-human, open-label, multicenter phase I dose-escalation trial of ivuxolimab. The trial enrolled adults with locally advanced or metastatic head and neck squamous cell, hepatocellular, melanoma or renal cell carcinoma. Before TCR sequencing, CD4+ T cells and CD8+ T cells were sorted from peripheral blood as separate populations. There are 14 amino acids in the CDR3, from cysteine to phenylalanine inclusive. Here the CDR3 DNA is all that survives: 42 bases in frame from base 1. The germline V gene supplies CDR1 SNHLY and CDR2 FYNNEI. The germline V and J ends show losses of 7 bases and 7 bases respectively, and no gene match explains 5 bases of the junction.

With respect to this clone: Its specific antigen is unknown. The record has no base qualities; no much larger clone is one base away.

To sequence the TCRbeta CDR3 region, genomic DNA was isolated from the sorted cells. The immunoSEQ Assay was used to sequence the TCRbeta CDR3 regions. The source is immuneACCESS, and TCRdb retained only in-frame sequences with V and J called. Part of the clones is not carried over; for the studies checked, unresolved V genes explain less than half of this, and the remainder is unexplained. For this sample there are 55,000 to 65,000 clones; around 90% appear just once. The ten largest clones represent 1.5% to 2% of the sample. Here the chain combines TRBV2 and TRBJ2-1; TRBD2 agrees with 12 junctional bases. The sequencing here drew on CD4+ or CD8+ T cells sorted from blood, taken in a trial of the OX40 agonist ivuxolimab. The sequence derives from an adult with an advanced solid tumor such as melanoma, head and neck, liver or kidney cancer. The CDR3 has the sequence CASTTSGRGNEQFF. The DNA sequence is as follows: TGTGCCAGCACGACTAGCGGGAGAGGAAATGAGCAGTTCTTC.